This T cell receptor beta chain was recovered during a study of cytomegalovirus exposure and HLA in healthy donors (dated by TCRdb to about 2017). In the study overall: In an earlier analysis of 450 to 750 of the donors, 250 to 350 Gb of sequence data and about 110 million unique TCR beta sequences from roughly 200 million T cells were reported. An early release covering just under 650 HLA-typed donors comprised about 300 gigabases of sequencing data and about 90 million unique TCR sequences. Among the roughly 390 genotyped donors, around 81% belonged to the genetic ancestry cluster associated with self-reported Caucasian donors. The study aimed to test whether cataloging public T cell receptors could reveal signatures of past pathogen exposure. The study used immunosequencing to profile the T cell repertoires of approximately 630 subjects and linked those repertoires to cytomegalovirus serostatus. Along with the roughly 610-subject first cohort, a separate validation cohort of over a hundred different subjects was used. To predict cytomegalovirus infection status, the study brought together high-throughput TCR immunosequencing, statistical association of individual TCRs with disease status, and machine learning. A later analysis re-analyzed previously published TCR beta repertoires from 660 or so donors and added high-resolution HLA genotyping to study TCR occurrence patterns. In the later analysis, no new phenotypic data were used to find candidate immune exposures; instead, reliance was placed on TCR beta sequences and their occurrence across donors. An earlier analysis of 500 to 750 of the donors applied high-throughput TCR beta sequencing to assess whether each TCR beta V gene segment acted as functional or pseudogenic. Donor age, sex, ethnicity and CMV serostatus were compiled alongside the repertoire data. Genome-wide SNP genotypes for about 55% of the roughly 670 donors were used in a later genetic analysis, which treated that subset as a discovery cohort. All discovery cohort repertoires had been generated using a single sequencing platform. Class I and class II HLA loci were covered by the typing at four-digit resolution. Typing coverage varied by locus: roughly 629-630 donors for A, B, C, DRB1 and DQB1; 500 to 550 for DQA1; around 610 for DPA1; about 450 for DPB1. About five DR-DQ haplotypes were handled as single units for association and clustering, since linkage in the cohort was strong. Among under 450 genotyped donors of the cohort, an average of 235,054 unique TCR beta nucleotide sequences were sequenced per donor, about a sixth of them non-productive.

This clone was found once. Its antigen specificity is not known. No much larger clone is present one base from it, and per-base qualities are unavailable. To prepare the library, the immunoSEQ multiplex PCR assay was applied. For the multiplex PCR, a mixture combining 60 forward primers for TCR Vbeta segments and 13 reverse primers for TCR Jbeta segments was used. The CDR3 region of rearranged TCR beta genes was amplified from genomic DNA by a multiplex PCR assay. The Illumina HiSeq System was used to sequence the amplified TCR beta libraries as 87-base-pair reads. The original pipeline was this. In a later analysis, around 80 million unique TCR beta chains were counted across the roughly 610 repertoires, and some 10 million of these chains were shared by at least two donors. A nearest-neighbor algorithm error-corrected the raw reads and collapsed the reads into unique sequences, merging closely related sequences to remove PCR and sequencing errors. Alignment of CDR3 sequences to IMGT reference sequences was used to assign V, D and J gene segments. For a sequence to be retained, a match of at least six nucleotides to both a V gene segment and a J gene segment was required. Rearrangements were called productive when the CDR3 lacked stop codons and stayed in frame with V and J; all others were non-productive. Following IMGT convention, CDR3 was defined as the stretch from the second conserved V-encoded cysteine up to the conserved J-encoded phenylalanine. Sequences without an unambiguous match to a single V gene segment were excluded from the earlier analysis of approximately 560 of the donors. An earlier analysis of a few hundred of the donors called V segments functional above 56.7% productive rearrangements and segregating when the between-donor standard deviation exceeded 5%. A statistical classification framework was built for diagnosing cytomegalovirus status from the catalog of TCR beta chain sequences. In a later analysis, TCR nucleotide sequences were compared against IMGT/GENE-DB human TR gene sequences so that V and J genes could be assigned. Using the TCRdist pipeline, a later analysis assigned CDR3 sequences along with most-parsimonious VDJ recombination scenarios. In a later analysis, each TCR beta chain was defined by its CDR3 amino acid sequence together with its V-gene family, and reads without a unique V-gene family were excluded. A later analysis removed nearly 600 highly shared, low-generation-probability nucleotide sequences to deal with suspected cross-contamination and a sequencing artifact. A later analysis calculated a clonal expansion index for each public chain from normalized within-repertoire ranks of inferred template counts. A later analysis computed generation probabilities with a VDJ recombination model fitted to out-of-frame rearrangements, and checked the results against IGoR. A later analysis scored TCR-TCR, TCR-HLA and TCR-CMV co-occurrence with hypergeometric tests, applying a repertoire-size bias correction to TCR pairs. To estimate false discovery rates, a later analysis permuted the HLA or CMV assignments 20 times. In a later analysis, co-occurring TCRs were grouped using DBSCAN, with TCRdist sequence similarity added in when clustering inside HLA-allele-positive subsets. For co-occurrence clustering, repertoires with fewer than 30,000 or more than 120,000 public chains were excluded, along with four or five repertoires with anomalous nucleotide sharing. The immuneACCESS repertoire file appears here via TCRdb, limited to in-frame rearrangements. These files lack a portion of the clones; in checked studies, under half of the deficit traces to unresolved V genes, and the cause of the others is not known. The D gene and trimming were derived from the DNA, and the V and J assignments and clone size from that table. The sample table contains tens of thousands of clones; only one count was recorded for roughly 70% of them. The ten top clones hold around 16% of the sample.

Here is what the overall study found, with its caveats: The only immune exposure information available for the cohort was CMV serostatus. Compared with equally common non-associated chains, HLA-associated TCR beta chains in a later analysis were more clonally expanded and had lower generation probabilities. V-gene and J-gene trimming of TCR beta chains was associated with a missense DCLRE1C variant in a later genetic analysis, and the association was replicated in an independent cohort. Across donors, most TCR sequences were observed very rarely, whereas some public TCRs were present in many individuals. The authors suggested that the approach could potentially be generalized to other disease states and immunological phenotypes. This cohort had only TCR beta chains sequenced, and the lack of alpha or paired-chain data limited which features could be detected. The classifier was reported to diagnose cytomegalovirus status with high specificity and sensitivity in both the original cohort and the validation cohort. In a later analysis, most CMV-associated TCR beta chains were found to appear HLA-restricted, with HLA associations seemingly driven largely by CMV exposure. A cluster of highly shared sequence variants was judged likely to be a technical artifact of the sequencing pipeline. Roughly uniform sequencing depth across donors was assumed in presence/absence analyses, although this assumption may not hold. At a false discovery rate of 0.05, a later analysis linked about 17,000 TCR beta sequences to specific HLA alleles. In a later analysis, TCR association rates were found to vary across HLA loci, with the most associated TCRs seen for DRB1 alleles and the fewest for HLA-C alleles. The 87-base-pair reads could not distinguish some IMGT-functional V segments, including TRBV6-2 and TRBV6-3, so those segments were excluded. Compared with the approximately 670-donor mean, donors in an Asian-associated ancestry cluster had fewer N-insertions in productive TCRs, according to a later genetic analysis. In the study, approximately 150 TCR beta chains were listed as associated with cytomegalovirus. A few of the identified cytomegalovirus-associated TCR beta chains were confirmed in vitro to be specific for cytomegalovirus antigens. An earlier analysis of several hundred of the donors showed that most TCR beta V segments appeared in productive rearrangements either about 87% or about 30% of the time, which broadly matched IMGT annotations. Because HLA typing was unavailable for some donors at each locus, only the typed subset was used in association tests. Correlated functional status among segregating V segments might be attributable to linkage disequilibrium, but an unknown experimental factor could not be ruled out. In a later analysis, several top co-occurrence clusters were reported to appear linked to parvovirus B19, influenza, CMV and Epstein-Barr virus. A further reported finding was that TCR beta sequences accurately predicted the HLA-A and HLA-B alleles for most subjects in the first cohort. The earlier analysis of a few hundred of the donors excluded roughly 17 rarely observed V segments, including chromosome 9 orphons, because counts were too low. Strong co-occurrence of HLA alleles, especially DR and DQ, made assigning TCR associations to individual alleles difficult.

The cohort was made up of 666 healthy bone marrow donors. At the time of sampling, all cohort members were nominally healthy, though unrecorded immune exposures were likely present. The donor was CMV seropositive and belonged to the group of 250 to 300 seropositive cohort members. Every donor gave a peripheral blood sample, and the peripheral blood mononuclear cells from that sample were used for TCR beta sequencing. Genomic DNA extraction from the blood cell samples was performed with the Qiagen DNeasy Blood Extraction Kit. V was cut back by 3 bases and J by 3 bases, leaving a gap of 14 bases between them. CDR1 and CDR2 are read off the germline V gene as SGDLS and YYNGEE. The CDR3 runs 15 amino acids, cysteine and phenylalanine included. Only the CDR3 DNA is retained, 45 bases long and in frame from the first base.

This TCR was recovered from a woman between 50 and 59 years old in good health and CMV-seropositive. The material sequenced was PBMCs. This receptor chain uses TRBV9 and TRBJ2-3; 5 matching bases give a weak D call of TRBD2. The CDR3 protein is CASSATVTGTDTQYF. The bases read TGTGCCAGCAGCGCTACAGTGACGGGGACAGATACGCAGTATTTT.